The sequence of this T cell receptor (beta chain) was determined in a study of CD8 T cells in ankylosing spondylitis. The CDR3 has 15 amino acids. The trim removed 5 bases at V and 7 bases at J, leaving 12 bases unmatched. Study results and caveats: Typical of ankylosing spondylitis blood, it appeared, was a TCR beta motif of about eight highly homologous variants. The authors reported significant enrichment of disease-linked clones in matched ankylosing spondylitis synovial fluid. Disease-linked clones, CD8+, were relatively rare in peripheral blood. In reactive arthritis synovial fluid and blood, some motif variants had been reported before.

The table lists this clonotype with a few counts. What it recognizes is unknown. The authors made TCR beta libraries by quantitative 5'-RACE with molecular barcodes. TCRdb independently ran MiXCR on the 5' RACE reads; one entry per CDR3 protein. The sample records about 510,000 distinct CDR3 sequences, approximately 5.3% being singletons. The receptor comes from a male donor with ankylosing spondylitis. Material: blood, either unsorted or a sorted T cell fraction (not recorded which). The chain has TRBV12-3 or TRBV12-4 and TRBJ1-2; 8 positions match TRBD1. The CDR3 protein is CASSILRGRGGGYTF. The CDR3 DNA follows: TGTGCCAGCAGTATTCTCAGGGGGCGCGGGGGTGGCTACACCTTC.